The sequence of this TCR beta chain was determined in a study of T cell changes during pregnancy in multiple sclerosis. The assay was immunoSEQ multiplex PCR, and TCRdb's table has in-frame clones only and misses some. This sample carries around 130,000 clones, around 93% of them seen once, and the ten largest clones take 6.2%. Germline values: CDR1 SGDLS, CDR2 YYNGEE. This CDR3 is built from 14 residues. V lost 0 bases and J 0 bases, leaving 7 bases between the germline ends. The rearrangement joins TRBV9 to TRBJ2-7, with D uncertain. The origin of this receptor is a female donor with multiple sclerosis, enrolled in a pregnancy study. The source material was peripheral blood, sampled before pregnancy. CDR3 bases: TGTGCCAGCAGCGTAGGAGACACCTCCTACGAGCAGTACTTC. Translating gives CASSVGDTSYEQYF.